This T cell receptor beta chain was sequenced in a study of T-cell reconstitution after alpha-beta-depleted transplantation in children. Study-wide results and caveats: After transplant, at about two months, alpha-beta T cells were reportedly derived from several hundred expanded graft clones. Surviving recipient T cells and intrathymic progenitors accounted for some patients' high TCRbeta diversity at day 60. T-cell counts and diversity were attributed mostly to newly produced T cells one year after transplant.

The authors prepared the TCRbeta library with unique molecular identifiers. Via MiXCR, TCRdb re-called the PCR reads, giving one row per CDR3 protein. Of about 110,000 distinct CDR3 sequences in the sample, approximately 6% are singletons; the top ten hold less than 30%. This clonotype was seen at least ten times. Its specificity is not known. Germline loops: CDR1 SGHRS, CDR2 YFSETQ. V was pared by 0 bases and J by 6 bases, with 2 bases of the junction left unmatched. CDR3 length: 15 residues. The specimen comprised PBMCs, mostly from graft donor cells, sampled 360 days after TCRalphabeta/CD19-depleted stem cell transplant. The origin of this receptor is a male patient between 2 and 9 years old who had a stem cell transplant for acute lymphoblastic leukemia, so the T cells may come from the graft donor. The V and J genes are TRBV5-1 and TRBJ2-1; 11 nucleotides align to TRBD2. The CDR3 DNA is TGCGCCAGCAGCTTGGGACTAGCGGGATTCAATGAGCAGTTCTTC. Amino acids: CASSLGLAGFNEQFF.